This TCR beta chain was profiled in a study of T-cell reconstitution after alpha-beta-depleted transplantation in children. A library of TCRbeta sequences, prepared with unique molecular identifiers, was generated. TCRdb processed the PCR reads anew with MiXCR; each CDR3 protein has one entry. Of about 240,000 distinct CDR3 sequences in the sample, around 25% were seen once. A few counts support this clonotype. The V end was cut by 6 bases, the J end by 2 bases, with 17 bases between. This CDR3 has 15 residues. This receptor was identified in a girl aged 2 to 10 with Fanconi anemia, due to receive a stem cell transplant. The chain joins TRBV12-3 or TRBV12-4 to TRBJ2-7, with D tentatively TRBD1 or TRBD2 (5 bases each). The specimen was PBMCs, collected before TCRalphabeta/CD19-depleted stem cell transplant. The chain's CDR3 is CASSLGTAGTYEQYF. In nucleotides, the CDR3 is TGTGCCAGCAGCCTAGGGACCGCAGGGACCTACGAGCAGTACTTC.